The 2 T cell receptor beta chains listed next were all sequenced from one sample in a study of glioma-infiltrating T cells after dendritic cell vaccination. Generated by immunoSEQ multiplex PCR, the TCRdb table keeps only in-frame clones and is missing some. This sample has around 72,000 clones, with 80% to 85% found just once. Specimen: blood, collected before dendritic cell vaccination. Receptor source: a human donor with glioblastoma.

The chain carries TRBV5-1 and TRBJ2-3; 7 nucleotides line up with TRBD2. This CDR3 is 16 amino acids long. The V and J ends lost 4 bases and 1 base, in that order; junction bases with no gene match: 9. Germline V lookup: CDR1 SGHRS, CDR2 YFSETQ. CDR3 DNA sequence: TGCGCCAGCAGCCGGACTAGTGGTGTTGGCACAGATACGCAGTATTTT. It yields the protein CASSRTSGVGTDTQYF.

CDR3 region: CASSQVVLSAESISGNTIYF. The DNA of the CDR3 is TGCGCCAGCAGCCAAGTGGTCTTGTCGGCGGAGAGTATCTCTGGAAACACCATATATTTT. This chain joins TRBV4-3 and TRBJ1-3; no reliable D call. The CDR3 loop spans 20 amino acids. V lost 1 base to trimming and J lost 0 bases, with 22 bases between them. Germline V gene data show CDR1 as LGHNA and CDR2 as YSLEER.